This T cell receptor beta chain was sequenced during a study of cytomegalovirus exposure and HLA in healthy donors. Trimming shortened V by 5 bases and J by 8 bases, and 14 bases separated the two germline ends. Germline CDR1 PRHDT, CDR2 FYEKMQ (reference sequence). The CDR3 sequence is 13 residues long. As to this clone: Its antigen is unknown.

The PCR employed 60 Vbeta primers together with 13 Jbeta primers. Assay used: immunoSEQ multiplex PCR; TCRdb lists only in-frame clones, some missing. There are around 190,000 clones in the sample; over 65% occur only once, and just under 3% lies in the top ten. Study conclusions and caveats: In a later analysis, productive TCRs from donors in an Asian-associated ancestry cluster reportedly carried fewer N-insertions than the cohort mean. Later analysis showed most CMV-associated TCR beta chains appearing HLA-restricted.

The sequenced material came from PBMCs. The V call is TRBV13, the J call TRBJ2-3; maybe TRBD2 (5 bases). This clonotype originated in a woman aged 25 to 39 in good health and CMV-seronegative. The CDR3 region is CASSPDSRGTQYF. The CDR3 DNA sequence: TGTGCCAGCAGCCCAGACTCCCGGGGTACGCAGTATTTT. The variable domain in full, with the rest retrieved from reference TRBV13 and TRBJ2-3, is AAGVIQSPRHLIKEKRETATLKCYPIPRHDTVYWYQQGPGQDPQFLISFYEKMQSDKGSIPDRFSAQQFSDYHSELNMSSLELGDSALYFCASSPDSRGTQYFGPGTRLTVL.